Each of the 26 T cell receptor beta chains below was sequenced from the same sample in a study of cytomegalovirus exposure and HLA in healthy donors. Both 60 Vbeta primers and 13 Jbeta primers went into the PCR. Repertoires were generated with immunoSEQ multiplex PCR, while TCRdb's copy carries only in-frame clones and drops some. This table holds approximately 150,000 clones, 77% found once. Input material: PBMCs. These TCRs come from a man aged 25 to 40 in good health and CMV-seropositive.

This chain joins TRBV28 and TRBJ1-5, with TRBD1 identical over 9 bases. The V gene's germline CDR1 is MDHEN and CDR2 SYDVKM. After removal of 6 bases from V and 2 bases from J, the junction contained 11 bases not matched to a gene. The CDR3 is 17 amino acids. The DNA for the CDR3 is TGTGCCAGCAGGAGTGGGACAGGGAATACACGCAATCAGCCCCAGCATTTT. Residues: CASRSGTGNTRNQPQHF.

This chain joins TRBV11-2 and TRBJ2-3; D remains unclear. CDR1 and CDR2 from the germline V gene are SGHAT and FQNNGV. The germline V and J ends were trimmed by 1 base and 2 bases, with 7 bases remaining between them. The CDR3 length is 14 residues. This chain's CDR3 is CASSLALFTDTQYF. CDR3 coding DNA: TGTGCCAGCAGCTTAGCTCTATTCACAGATACGCAGTATTTT.

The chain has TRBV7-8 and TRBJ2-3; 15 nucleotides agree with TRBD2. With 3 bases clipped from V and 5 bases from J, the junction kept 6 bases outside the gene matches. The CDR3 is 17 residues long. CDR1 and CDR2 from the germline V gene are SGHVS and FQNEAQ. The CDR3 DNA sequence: TGTGCCAGCAGCTTGTGGACTAGCGGGGGGGCCCAAGATACGCAGTATTTT. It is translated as CASSLWTSGGAQDTQYF.

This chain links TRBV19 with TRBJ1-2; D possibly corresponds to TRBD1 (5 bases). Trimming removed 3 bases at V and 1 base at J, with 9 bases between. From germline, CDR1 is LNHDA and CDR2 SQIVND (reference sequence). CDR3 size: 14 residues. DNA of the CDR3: TGTGCCAGTAGTATCGCGACAGATAACTATGGCTACACCTTC. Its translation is CASSIATDNYGYTF. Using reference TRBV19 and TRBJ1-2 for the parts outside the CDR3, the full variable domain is DGGITQSPKYLFRKEGQNVTLSCEQNLNHDAMYWYRQDPGQGLRLIYYSQIVNDFQKGDIAEGYSVSREKKESFPLTVTSAQKNPTAFYLCASSIATDNYGYTFGSGTRLTVV.

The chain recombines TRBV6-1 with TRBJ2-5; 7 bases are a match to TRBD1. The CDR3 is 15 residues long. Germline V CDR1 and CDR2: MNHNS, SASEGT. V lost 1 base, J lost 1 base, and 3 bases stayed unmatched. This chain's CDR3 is CASSEGRGTQETQYF. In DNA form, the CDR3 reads TGTGCCAGCAGTGAAGGCAGGGGGACCCAAGAGACCCAGTACTTC.

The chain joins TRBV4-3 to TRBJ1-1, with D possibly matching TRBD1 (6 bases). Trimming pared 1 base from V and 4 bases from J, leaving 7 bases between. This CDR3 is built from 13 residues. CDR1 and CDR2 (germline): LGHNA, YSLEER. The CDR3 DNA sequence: TGCGCCAGCAGCCAAGTACAGGGCACTGAAGCTTTCTTT. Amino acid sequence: CASSQVQGTEAFF.

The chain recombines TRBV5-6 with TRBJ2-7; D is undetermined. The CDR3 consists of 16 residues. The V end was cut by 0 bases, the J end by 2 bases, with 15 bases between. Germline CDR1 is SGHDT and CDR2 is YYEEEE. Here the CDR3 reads CASSLDHGQETYEQYF. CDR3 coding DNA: TGTGCCAGCAGCTTGGATCATGGCCAAGAAACCTACGAGCAGTACTTC.

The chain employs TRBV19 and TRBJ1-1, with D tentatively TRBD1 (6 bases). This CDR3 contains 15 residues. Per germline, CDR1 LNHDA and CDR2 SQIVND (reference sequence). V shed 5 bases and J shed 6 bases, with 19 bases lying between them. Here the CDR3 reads CASSPRQDVGAEAFF. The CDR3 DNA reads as TGTGCCAGTAGTCCTCGACAGGATGTGGGCGCTGAAGCTTTCTTT.

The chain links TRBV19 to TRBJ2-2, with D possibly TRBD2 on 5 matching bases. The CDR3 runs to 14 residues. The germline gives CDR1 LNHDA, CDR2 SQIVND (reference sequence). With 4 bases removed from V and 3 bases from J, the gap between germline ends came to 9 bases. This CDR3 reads CASSNPGDTGELFF. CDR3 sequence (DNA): TGTGCCAGTAGTAATCCCGGGGACACCGGGGAGCTGTTTTTT.

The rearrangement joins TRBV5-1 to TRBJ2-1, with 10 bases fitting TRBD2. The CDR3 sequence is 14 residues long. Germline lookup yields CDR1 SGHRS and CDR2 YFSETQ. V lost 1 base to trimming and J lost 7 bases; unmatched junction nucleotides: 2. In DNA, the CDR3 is TGCGCCAGCAGCTTGCAGACTAGCGGGAATGAGCAGTTCTTC. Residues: CASSLQTSGNEQFF.

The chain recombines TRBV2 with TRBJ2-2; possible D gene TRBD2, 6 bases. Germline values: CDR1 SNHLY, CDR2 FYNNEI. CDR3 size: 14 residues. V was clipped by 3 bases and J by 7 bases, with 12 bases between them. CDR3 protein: CASSDMQGGGELFF. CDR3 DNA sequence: TGTGCCAGCAGTGATATGCAGGGAGGCGGGGAGCTGTTTTTT.

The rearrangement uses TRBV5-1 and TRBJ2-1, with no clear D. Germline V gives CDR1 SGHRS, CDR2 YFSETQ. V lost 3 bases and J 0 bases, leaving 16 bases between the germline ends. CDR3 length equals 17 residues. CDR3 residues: CASSSFLGSSSYNEQFF. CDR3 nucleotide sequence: TGCGCCAGCAGCTCCTTCCTAGGCTCAAGCTCCTACAATGAGCAGTTCTTC.

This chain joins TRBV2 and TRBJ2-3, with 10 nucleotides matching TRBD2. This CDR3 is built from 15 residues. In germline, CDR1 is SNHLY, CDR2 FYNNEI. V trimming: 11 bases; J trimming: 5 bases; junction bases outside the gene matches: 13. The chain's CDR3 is CARRSLAGVGDTQYF. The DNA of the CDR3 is TGTGCCCGAAGGTCGCTAGCGGGGGTTGGAGATACGCAGTATTTT.

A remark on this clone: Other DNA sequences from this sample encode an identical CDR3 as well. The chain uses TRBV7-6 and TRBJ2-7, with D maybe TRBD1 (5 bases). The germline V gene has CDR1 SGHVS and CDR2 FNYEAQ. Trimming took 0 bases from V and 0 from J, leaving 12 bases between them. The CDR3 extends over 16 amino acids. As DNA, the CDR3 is TGTGCCAGCAGCTTAGCCCCCAGGGTGAGCTCCTACGAGCAGTACTTC. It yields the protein CASSLAPRVSSYEQYF. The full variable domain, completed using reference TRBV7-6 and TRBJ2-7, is GAGVSQSPRYKVTKRGQDVALRCDPISGHVSLYWYRQALGQGPEFLTYFNYEAQQDKSGLPNDRFSAERPEGSISTLTIQRTEQRDSAMYRCASSLAPRVSSYEQYFGPGTRLTVT.

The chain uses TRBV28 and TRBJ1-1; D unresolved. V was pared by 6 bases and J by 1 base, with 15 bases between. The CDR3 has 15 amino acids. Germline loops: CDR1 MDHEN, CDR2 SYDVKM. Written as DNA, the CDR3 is TGTGCCAGCAGCCCTCTATGGGCCGCGAACACTGAAGCTTTCTTT. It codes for CASSPLWAANTEAFF.

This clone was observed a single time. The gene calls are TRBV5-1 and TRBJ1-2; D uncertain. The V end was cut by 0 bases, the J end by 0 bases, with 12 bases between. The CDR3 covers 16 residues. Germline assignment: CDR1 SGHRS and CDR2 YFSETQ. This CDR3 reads CASSLEGYRANYGYTF. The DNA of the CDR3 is TGCGCCAGCAGCTTGGAAGGATACCGGGCTAACTATGGCTACACCTTC. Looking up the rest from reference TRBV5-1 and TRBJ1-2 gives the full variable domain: KAGVTQTPRYLIKTRGQQVTLSCSPISGHRSVSWYQQTPGQGLQFLFEYFSETQRNKGNFPGRFSGRQFSNSRSEMNVSTLELGDSALYLCASSLEGYRANYGYTFGSGTRLTVV.

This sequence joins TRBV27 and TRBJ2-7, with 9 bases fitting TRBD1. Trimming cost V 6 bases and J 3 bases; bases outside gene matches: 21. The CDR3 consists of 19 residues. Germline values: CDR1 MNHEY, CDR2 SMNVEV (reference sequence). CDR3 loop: CASRPRAIDDRGDRYEQYF. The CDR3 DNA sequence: TGTGCCAGCAGGCCCCGGGCCATTGATGACAGGGGGGATCGCTACGAGCAGTACTTC.

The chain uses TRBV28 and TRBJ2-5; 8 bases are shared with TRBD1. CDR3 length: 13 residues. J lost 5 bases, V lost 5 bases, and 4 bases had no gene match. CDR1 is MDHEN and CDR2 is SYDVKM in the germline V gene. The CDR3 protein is CASSDRGNETQYF. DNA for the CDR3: TGTGCCAGCAGTGACAGGGGTAACGAGACCCAGTACTTC.

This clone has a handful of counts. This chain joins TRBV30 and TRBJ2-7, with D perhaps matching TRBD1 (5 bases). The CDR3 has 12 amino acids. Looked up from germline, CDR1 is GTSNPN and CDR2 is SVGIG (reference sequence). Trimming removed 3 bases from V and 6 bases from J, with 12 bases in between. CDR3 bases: TGTGCCTGGAGGACAGTCCTAGGCGAGCAGTACTTC. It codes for CAWRTVLGEQYF.

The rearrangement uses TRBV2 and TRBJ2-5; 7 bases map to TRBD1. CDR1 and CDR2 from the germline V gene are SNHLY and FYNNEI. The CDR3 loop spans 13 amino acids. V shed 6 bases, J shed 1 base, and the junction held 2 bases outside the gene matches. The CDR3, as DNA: TGTGCCAGCAGCCGGACAGGCCAAGAGACCCAGTACTTC. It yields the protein CASSRTGQETQYF.

The CDR3 is CASSLRLAGVYEQYF. CDR3 DNA: TGTGCCAGCAGTTTACGACTAGCGGGGGTCTACGAGCAGTACTTC. V gene TRBV27 combines with J gene TRBJ2-7; 12 bases are a match to TRBD2. The trim removed 2 bases at V and 3 bases at J, leaving 2 bases unmatched. Germline V gives CDR1 MNHEY, CDR2 SMNVEV (reference sequence). The CDR3 sequence is 15 residues long.

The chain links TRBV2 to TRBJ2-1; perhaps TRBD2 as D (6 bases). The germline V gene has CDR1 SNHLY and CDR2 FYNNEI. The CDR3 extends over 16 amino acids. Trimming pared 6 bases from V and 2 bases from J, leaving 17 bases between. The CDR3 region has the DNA TGTGCCAGCAGGCCGCGGGGCCCTAATACCTACAATGAGCAGTTCTTC. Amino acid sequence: CASRPRGPNTYNEQFF.

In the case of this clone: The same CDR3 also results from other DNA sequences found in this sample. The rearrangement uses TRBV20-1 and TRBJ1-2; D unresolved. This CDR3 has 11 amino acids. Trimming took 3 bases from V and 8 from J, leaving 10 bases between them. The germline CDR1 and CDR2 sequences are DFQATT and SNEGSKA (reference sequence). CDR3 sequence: CSARSGNGYTF. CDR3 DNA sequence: TGCAGTGCTAGGTCCGGGAACGGCTACACCTTC.

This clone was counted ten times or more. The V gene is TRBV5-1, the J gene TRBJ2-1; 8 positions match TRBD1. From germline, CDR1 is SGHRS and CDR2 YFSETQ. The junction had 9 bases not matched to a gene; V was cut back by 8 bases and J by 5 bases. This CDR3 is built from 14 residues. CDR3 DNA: TGCGCCAGTGGGCTACAGGGGGAAGACAATGAGCAGTTCTTC. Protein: CASGLQGEDNEQFF.

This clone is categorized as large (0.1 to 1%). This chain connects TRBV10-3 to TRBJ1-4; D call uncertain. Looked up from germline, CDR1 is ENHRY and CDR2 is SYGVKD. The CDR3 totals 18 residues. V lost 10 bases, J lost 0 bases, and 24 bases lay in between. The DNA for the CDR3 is TGTGCCACCGCGGGAGGTGTTTCCGTTTATGCAACTAATGAAAAACTGTTTTTT. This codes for CATAGGVSVYATNEKLFF.

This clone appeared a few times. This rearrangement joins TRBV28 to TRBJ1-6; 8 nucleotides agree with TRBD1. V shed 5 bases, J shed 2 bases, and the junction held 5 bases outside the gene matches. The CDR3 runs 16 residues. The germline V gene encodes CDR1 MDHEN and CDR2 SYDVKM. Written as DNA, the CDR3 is TGTGCCAGCAGTCGAGACAGGGGTGCCTATAATTCACCCCTCCACTTT. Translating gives CASSRDRGAYNSPLHF. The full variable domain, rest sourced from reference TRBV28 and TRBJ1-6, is DVKVTQSSRYLVKRTGEKVFLECVQDMDHENMFWYRQDPGLGLRLIYFSYDVKMKEKGDIPEGYSVSREKKERFSLILESASTNQTSMYLCASSRDRGAYNSPLHFGNGTRLTVT.